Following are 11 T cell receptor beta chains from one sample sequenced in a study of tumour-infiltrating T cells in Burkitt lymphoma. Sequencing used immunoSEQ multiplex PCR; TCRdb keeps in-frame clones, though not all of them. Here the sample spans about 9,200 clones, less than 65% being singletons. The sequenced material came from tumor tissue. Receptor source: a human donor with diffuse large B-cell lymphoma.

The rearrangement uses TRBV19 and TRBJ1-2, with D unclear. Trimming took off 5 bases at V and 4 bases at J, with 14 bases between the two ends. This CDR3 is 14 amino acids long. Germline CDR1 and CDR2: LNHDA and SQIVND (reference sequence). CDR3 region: CASSPRLERYGYTF. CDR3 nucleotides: TGTGCCAGTAGTCCTCGACTGGAACGCTATGGCTACACCTTC.

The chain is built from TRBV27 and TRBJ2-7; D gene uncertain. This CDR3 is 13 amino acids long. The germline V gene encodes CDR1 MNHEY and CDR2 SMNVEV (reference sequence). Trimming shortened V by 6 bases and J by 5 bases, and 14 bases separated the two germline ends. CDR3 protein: CASRPLLSDEQYF. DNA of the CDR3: TGTGCCAGCAGGCCCTTATTAAGTGACGAGCAGTACTTC.

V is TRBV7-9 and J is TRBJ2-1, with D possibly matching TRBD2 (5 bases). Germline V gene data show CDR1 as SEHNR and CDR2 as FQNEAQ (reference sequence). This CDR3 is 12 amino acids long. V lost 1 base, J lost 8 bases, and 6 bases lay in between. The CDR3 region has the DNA TGTGCCAGCAGCTTAGGAGGGTATGAGCAGTTCTTC. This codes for CASSLGGYEQFF.

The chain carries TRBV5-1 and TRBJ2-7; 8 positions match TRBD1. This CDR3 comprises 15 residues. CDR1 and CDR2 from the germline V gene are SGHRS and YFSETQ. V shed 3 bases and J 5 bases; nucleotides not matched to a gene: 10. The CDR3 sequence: CASSSTGQGSDEQYF. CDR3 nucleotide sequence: TGCGCCAGCAGCTCGACAGGACAGGGTAGCGACGAGCAGTACTTC.

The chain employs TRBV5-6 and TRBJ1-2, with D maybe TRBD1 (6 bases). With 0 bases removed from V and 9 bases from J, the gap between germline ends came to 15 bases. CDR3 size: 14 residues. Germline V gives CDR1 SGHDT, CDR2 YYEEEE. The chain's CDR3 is CASSLGAGESSYTF. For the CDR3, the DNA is TGTGCCAGCAGCTTGGGGGCAGGGGAGAGTAGCTACACCTTC.

The CDR3 coding sequence is TGTGCCAGCAGCCGATATCTGGACAATGAGCAGTTCTTC. Protein product: CASSRYLDNEQFF. This chain links TRBV11-3 with TRBJ2-1, with D hard to call. Trimming stripped 5 bases from V and 5 bases from J, with 10 bases between. In germline, CDR1 is SGHNT, CDR2 YENEEA. The CDR3 covers 13 residues. Using reference TRBV11-3 and TRBJ2-1 for the parts outside the CDR3, the full variable domain is EAGVVQSPRYKIIEKKQPVAFWCNPISGHNTLYWYLQNLGQGPELLIRYENEEAVDDSQLPKDRFSAERLKGVDSTLKIQPAELGDSAVYLCASSRYLDNEQFFGPGTRLTVL.

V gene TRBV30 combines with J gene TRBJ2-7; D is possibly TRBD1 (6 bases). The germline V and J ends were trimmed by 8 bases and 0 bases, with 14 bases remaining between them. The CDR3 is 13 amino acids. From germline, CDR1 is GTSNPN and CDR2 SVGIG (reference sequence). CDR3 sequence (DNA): TGTGCCACATACAGGGAAAGCTCCTACGAGCAGTACTTC. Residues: CATYRESSYEQYF. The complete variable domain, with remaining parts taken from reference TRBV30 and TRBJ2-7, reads SQTIHQWPATLVQPVGSPLSLECTVEGTSNPNLYWYRQAAGRGLQLLFYSVGIGQISSEVPQNLSASRPQDRQFILSSKKLLLSDSGFYLCATYRESSYEQYFGPGTRLTVT.

CDR3 sequence (DNA): TGTGCCAGCAGCCCCTATTACACAGATACGCAGTATTTT. Translated, it gives CASSPYYTDTQYF. The chain is built from TRBV7-9 and TRBJ2-3; D is undetermined. The V end lost 5 bases, the J end lost 2 bases, and 8 bases lay between the germline ends. The CDR3 covers 13 residues. Germline V lookup: CDR1 SEHNR, CDR2 FQNEAQ (reference sequence).

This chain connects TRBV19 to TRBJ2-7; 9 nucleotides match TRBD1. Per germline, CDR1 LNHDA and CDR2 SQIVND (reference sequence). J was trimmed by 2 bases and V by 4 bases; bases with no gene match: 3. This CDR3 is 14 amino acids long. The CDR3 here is CASSTNRGPYEQYF. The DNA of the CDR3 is TGTGCCAGTAGTACCAACAGGGGGCCCTACGAGCAGTACTTC.

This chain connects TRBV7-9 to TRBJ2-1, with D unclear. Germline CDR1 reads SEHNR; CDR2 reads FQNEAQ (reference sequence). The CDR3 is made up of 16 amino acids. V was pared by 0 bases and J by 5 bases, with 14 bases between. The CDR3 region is CASSLATRPPNNEQFF. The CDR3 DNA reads TGTGCCAGCAGCTTAGCGACGCGTCCCCCCAACAATGAGCAGTTCTTC.

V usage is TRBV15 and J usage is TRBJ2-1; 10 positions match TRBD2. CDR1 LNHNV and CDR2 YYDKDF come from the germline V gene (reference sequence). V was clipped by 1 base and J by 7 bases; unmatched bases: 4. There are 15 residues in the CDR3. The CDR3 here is CATSRGVTSGNEQFF. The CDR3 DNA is TGTGCCACCAGCAGAGGGGTGACTAGCGGGAATGAGCAGTTCTTC.